These 5 T cell receptor beta chains came from one sample sequenced in a study of blood T cell repertoires in COVID-19. Measured with immunoSEQ multiplex PCR; TCRdb has only the in-frame clones, and not every one. Of about 64,000 clones listed, 88% were seen once; the top ten hold roughly 3.5%. Sequencing was done on a sample of peripheral blood. The source is an older man with acute or convalescent COVID-19.

The sample holds one count of this clone. The chain carries TRBV19 and TRBJ2-1; TRBD2 agrees at 9 bases. From germline, CDR1 is LNHDA and CDR2 SQIVND (reference sequence). With V trimmed by 4 bases and J by 7 bases, 2 bases remained unmatched. The CDR3 length is 13 residues. CDR3 in DNA: TGTGCCAGTAGTAGCGGGGGGGCGAATGAGCAGTTCTTC. Translating gives CASSSGGANEQFF. Using reference TRBV19 and TRBJ2-1 for the parts outside the CDR3, the full variable domain is DGGITQSPKYLFRKEGQNVTLSCEQNLNHDAMYWYRQDPGQGLRLIYYSQIVNDFQKGDIAEGYSVSREKKESFPLTVTSAQKNPTAFYLCASSSGGANEQFFGPGTRLTVL.

This chain joins TRBV30 and TRBJ2-1, with 8 bases matching TRBD1. This CDR3 contains 14 residues. Per germline, CDR1 GTSNPN and CDR2 SVGIG (reference sequence). The trim removed 8 bases at V and 6 bases at J, leaving 12 bases unmatched. The DNA for the CDR3 is TGTGCCGGGGACAGGAAGGGTTACGGCAATGAGCAGTTCTTC. It yields the protein CAGDRKGYGNEQFF.

This rearrangement joins TRBV6-6 to TRBJ1-5; 7 bases are shared with TRBD1. Per germline, CDR1 MNHNY and CDR2 SVGAGI (reference sequence). The V gene end was trimmed by 6 bases and the J gene end by 6 bases; junction bases not matched to a gene: 2. This CDR3 contains 12 residues. The CDR3, as DNA: TGTGCCAGCAGCGACAGGGCTCAGCCCCAGCATTTT. Protein product: CASSDRAQPQHF.

The chain combines TRBV29-1 with TRBJ2-5; 10 nucleotides align to TRBD2. This CDR3 comprises 13 residues. CDR1 SQVTM and CDR2 ANQGSEA come from the germline V gene. The ends lost 5 bases at V and 4 bases at J; junction bases unmatched: 4. CDR3 in DNA: TGCAGCGTTACTAGCGGGGCGGGAGAGACCCAGTACTTC. It translates to CSVTSGAGETQYF.

V is TRBV4-2 and J is TRBJ1-5, with 7 bases aligning to TRBD1. CDR1 LGHNA and CDR2 YNFKEQ come from the germline V gene. CDR3 size: 16 residues. Germline trimming cut 0 bases from V and 4 bases from J; bases unmatched to any gene: 6. CDR3: CASSQEGSRGNQPQHF. In DNA, the CDR3 is TGTGCCAGCAGCCAAGAGGGTAGCAGGGGGAATCAGCCCCAGCATTTT.